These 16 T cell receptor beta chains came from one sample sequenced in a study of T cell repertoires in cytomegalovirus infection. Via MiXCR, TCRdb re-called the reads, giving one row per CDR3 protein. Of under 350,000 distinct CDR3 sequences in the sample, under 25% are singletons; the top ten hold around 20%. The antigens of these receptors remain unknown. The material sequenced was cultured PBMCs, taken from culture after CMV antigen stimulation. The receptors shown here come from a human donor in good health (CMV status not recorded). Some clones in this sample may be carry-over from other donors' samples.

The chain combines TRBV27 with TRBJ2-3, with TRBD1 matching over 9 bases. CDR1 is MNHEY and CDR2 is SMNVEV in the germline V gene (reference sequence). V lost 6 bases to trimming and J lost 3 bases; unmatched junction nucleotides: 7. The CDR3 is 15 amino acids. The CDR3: CASRTPGQGTDTQYF. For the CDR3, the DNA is TGTGCCAGCAGAACCCCCGGACAGGGGACAGATACGCAGTATTTT.

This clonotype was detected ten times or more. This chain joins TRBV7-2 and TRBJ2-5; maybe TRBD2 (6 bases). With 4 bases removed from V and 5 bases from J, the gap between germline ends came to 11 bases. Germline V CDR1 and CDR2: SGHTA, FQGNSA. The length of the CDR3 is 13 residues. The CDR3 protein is CASSSTSYETQYF. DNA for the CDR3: TGTGCCAGCAGCTCGACTAGTTATGAGACCCAGTACTTC.

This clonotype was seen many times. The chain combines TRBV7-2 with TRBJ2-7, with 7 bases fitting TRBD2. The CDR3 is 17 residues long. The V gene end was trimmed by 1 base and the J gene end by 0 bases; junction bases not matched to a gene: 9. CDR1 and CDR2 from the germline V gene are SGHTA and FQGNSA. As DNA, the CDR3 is TGTGCCAGCAGCTTAGGGCCCAGGGCTAGCGGCTCCTACGAGCAGTACGTC. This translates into CASSLGPRASGSYEQYV.

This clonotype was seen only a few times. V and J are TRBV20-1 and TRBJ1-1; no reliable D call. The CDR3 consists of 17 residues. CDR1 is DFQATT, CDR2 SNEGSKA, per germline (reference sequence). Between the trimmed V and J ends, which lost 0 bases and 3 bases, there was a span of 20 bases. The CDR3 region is CSARDPDEGNADTEAFF. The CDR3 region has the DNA TGCAGTGCTAGAGATCCGGACGAAGGGAATGCGGACACTGAAGCTTTCTTT.

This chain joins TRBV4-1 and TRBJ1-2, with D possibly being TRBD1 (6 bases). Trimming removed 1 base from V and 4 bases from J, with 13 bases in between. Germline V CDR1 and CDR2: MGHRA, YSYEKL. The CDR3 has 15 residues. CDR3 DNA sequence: TGCGCCAGCAGCCAAGTCCAGGGGTTAGTCTATGGCTACACCTTC. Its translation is CASSQVQGLVYGYTF.

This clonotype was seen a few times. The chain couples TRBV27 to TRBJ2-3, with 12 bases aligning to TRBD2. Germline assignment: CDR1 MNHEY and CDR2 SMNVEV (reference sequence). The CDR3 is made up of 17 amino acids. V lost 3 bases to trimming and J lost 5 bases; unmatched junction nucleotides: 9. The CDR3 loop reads CASSLKLAGGVRDTQYF. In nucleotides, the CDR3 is TGTGCCAGCAGTTTGAAACTAGCGGGAGGCGTGAGAGATACGCAGTATTTT.

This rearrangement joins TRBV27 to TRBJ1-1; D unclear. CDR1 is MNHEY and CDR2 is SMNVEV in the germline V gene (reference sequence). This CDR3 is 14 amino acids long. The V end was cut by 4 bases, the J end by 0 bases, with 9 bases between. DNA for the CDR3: TGTGCCAGCAGTTGGCTGGGGATGAACACTGAAGCTTTCTTT. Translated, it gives CASSWLGMNTEAFF.

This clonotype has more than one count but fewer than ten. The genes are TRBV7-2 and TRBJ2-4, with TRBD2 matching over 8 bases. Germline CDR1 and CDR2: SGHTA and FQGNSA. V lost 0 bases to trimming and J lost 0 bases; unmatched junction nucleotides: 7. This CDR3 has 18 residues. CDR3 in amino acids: CASSLALVAGLAKNIQYF. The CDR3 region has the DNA TGTGCCAGCAGCTTAGCGCTCGTAGCGGGGCTAGCCAAAAACATTCAGTACTTC. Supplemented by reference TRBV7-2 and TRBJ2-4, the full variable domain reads GAGVSQSPSNKVTEKGKDVELRCDPISGHTALYWYRQSLGQGLEFLIYFQGNSAPDKSGLPSDRFSAERTGGSVSTLTIQRTQQEDSAVYLCASSLALVAGLAKNIQYFGAGTRLSVL.

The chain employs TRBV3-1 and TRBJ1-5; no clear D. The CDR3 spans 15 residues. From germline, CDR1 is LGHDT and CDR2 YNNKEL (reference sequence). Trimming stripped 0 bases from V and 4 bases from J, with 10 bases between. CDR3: CASSQDGDQNQPQHF. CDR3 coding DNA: TGTGCCAGCAGCCAAGACGGGGATCAGAATCAGCCCCAGCATTTT.

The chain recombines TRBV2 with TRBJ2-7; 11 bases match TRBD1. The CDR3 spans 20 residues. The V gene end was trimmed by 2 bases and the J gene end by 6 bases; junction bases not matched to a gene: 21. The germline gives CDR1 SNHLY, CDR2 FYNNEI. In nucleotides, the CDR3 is TGTGCCAGCAGTGAATTTGGGGGACAGGGGGGGGATCGACAGGACTGCGAGCAGTACTTC. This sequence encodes CASSEFGGQGGDRQDCEQYF.

The CDR3, as DNA: TGTGCCAGCAGTTTGTCCGGAGGGGCCGGGGAGCTGTTTTTT. Protein sequence: CASSLSGGAGELFF. J is TRBJ2-2 and V is TRBV27; the D gene is possibly TRBD2 (6 bases). Germline V lookup: CDR1 MNHEY, CDR2 SMNVEV (reference sequence). V lost 3 bases and J 6 bases, leaving 11 bases between the germline ends. The CDR3 is 14 residues long.

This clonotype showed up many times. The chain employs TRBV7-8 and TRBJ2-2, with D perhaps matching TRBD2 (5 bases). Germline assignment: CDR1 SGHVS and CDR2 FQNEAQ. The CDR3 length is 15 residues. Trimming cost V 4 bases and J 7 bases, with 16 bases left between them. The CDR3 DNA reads TGTGCCAGCAGCTCAGGACTGCGGGCTGGCGGGGAGCTGTTTTTT. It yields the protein CASSSGLRAGGELFF.

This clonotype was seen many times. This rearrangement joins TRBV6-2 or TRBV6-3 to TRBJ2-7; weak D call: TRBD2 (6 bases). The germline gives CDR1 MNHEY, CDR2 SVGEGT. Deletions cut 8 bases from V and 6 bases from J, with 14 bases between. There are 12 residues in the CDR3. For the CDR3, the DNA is TGTGCCAGCCGCGGGGCAGGGCGCGAGCAGTACGTC. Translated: CASRGAGREQYV.

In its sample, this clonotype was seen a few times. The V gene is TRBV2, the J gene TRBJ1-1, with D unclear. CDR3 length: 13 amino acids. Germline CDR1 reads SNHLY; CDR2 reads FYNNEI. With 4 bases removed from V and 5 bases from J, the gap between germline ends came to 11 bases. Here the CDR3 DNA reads TGTGCCAGCAGTGTAAGGGATGTAACTGAAGCTTTCTTT. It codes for CASSVRDVTEAFF.

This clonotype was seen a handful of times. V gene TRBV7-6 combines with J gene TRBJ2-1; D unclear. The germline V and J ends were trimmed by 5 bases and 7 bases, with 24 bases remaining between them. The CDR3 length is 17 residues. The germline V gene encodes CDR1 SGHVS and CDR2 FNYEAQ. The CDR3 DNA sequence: TGTGCCAGCAGCCCCCCAGTGGGTAGCATGGGATGGAATGAGCAGTTCTTC. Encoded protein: CASSPPVGSMGWNEQFF.

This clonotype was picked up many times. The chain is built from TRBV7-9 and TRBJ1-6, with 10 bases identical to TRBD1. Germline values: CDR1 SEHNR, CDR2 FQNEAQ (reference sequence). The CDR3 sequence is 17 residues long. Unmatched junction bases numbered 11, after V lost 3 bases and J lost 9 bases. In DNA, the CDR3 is TGTGCCAGCAGCTTCCATGAACGACAGGGGGCTAGTTCACCCCTCCACTTT. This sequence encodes CASSFHERQGASSPLHF.